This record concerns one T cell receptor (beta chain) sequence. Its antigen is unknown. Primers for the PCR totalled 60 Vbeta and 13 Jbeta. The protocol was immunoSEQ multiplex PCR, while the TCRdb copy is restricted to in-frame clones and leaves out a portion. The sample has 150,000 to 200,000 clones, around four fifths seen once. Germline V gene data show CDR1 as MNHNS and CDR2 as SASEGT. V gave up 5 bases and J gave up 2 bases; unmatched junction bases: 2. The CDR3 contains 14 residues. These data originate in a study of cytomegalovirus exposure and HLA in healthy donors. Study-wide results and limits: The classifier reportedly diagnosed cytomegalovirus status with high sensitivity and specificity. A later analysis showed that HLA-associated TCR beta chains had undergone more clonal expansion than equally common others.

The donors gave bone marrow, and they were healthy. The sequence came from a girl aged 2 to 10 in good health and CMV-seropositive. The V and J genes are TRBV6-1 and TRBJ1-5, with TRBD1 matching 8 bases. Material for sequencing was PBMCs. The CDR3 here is CASSLDRGNQPQHF. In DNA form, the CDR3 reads TGTGCCAGCAGTCTGGACAGGGGCAATCAGCCCCAGCATTTT.